This TCR beta chain was profiled in a study of T cell repertoires in ileal Crohn's disease. Study-wide background: Postoperative therapy was given to about half: 10 to 12 thiopurines, 18 anti-TNF agents.

Using immunoSEQ multiplex PCR, the repertoire was profiled, and TCRdb retains in-frame clones only, with some absent. This sample has around 15,000 clones, with about 92% found just once. CDR1 MNHEY and CDR2 SVGAGI come from the germline V gene. The CDR3 sequence is 12 residues long. The V gene lost 5 bases and the J gene lost 7 bases, with 6 bases spanning the gap. The time point was: inflamed ileum from the surgical specimen. Sequencing was performed on ileal tissue. The gene calls are TRBV6-5 and TRBJ1-6; D is undetermined. The sequence came from an adult with Crohn's disease. The CDR3 nucleotides read TGTGCCAGCAGTGGGTCCAATTCACCCCTCCACTTT. It codes for CASSGSNSPLHF.